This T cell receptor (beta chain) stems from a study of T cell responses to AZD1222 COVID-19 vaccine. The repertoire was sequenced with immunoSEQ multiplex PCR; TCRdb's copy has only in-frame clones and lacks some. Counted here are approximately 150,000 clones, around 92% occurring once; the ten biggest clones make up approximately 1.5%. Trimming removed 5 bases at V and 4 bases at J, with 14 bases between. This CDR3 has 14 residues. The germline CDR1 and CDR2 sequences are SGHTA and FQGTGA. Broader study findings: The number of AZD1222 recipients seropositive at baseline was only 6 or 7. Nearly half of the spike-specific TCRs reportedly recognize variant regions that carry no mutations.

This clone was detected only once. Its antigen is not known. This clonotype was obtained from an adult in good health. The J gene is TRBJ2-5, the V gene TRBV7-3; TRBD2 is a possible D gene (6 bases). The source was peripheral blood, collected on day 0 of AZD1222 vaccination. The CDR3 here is CASSARPGVETQYF. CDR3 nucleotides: TGTGCCAGCAGCGCTAGACCGGGAGTAGAGACCCAGTACTTC. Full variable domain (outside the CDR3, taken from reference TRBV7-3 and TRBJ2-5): GAGVSQTPSNKVTEKGKYVELRCDPISGHTALYWYRQSLGQGPEFLIYFQGTGAADDSGLPNDRFFAVRPEGSVSTLKIQRTERGDSAVYLCASSARPGVETQYFGPGTRLLVL.